This T cell receptor beta chain is from a study of regulatory T cells in long-lasting Graves disease. This CDR3 has 16 residues. Per the germline V gene, CDR1 is DFQATT and CDR2 is SNEGSKA (reference sequence). J gave up 3 bases and V 1 base, and 5 bases lay outside the gene matches. Researchers made TCR beta libraries by using iRepertoire HTBI primers and running Arm-PCR on CDR3 regions. TCRdb recomputed calls from the multiplex PCR reads with MiXCR, one row per CDR3 protein. Counted here are approximately 560,000 distinct CDR3 sequences, more than 15% occurring once; the ten biggest clones make up more than 10%. Indicated time point: newly diagnosed GD, antithyroid drugs for less than 3 months. Following extraction of RNA from PBMCs, that RNA was used to make the TCR library. Criteria from the American Thyroid Association guidelines were applied to diagnose Graves' disease. This clonotype was picked up many times. The antigen is unknown.

General study points: The small sample size may have reduced accuracy.

This sample was shared with a second study, whose subject was T cells in Graves' hyperthyroidism and ophthalmopathy.

The sequencing here drew on peripheral blood mononuclear cells (PBMCs), taken at new diagnosis, from a patient treated with antithyroid drugs. This receptor was identified in a young man with Graves disease. This chain joins TRBV20-1 and TRBJ2-3; 12 bases map to TRBD2. This chain's CDR3 is CSARGLAGVGTDTQYF. In DNA, the CDR3 is TGCAGTGCTAGAGGACTAGCGGGAGTTGGTACAGATACGCAGTATTTT.